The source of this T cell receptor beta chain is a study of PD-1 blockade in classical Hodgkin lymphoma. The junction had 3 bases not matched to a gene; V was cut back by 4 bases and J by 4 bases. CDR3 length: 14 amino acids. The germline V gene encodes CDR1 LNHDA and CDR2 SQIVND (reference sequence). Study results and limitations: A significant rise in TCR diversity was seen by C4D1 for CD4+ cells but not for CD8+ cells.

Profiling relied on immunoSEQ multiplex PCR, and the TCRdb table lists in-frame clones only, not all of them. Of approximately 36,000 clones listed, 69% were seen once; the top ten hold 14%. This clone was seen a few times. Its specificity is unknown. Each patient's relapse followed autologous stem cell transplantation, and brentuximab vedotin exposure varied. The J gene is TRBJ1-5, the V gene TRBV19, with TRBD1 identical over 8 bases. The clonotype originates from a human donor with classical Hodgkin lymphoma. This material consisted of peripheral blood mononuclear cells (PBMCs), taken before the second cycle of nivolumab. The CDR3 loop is CASSRGQANQPQHF. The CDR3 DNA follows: TGTGCCAGTAGTAGGGGACAGGCAAATCAGCCCCAGCATTTT.